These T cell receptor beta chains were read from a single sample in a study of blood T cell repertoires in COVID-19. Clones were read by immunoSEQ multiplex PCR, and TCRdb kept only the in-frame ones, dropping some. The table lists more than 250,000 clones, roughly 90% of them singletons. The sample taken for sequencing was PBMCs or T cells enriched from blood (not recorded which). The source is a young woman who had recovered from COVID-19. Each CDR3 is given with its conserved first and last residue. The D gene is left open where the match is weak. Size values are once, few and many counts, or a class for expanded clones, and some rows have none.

cdr3_nt: TGTGCCAGCAGCCCAAACCGAGGACTAGCGGGGACTCCCTGGTATGAGCAGTTCTTC; cdr3_aa: CASSPNRGLAGTPWYEQFF; j_call: TRBJ2-1; clone_size: few; v_call: TRBV7-2; d_call: TRBD2
cdr3_nt: TGTGCCAGCAGCCACTACGGGAACTACGAGCAGTACTTC; cdr3_aa: CASSHYGNYEQYF; j_call: TRBJ2-7; clone_size: -; v_call: TRBV16; d_call: -
cdr3_nt: TGCAGCGCACGGACAGGGGGCAACACTGAAGCTTTCTTT; cdr3_aa: CSARTGGNTEAFF; j_call: TRBJ1-1; clone_size: -; v_call: TRBV29-1; d_call: TRBD1
cdr3_nt: TGTGCCAGCAGCGTAAGCCGGGGGGGCACAGATACGCAGTATTTT; cdr3_aa: CASSVSRGGTDTQYF; j_call: TRBJ2-3; clone_size: -; v_call: TRBV9; d_call: TRBD2
cdr3_nt: TGCGCCAGCAGCCAAGATCTAGCGGGAGCCTACGAGCAGTACTTC; cdr3_aa: CASSQDLAGAYEQYF; j_call: TRBJ2-7; clone_size: -; v_call: TRBV4-3; d_call: TRBD2
cdr3_nt: TGTGCCAGCAGCCCGCAGACAGGGCATAATGAAAAACTGTTTTTT; cdr3_aa: CASSPQTGHNEKLFF; j_call: TRBJ1-4; clone_size: -; v_call: TRBV7-2; d_call: TRBD1
cdr3_nt: TGCAGCGTTGAAAGTCGGGCGCGACTAGCGGGAGCTATGAATGAGCAGTTCTTC; cdr3_aa: CSVESRARLAGAMNEQFF; j_call: TRBJ2-1; clone_size: once; v_call: TRBV29-1; d_call: TRBD2
cdr3_nt: TGTGCCAGCAGCCCGAGGGACAGCCCTATAAGTGGCTACACCTTC; cdr3_aa: CASSPRDSPISGYTF; j_call: TRBJ1-2; clone_size: -; v_call: TRBV7-9; d_call: TRBD1
cdr3_nt: TGTGCCAGTAGTAGGGGAGACCTCACCGGGGAGCTGTTTTTT; cdr3_aa: CASSRGDLTGELFF; j_call: TRBJ2-2; clone_size: -; v_call: TRBV19; d_call: -
cdr3_nt: TGCGCCAGCAGCACCCGGGGGTCCTACAATGAGCAGTTCTTC; cdr3_aa: CASSTRGSYNEQFF; j_call: TRBJ2-1; clone_size: -; v_call: TRBV5-1; d_call: -
cdr3_nt: TGTGCCAGTAGTATCGACCAAGGGGCGTATGGCTACACCTTC; cdr3_aa: CASSIDQGAYGYTF; j_call: TRBJ1-2; clone_size: -; v_call: TRBV19; d_call: -
cdr3_nt: TGTGCCAGCGGTCAGACAGCGGGAAGCACAGATACGCAGTATTTT; cdr3_aa: CASGQTAGSTDTQYF; j_call: TRBJ2-3; clone_size: -; v_call: TRBV28; d_call: TRBD2
cdr3_nt: TGTGCCAGCAGTTTGGTGGTCGACAGACTTTATAGCAATCAGCCCCAGCATTTT; cdr3_aa: CASSLVVDRLYSNQPQHF; j_call: TRBJ1-5; clone_size: -; v_call: TRBV28; d_call: -
cdr3_nt: TGTGCCAGCAGGACCATGGGCGCGGGAGGTCAGGATACGCAGTATTTT; cdr3_aa: CASRTMGAGGQDTQYF; j_call: TRBJ2-3; clone_size: -; v_call: TRBV27; d_call: TRBD2
cdr3_nt: TGTGCCAGCAGTTTGGGTCCCAGGGTGGCCACTGAAGCTTTCTTT; cdr3_aa: CASSLGPRVATEAFF; j_call: TRBJ1-1; clone_size: -; v_call: TRBV27; d_call: -
cdr3_nt: TGTGCCAGCAGCTTGGGACAGGGAAGGTATGGCTACACCTTC; cdr3_aa: CASSLGQGRYGYTF; j_call: TRBJ1-2; clone_size: -; v_call: TRBV6-2/TRBV6-3; d_call: TRBD1
cdr3_nt: TGTGCCACCAGCAGAGACAGCTCTGGAAACACCATATATTTT; cdr3_aa: CATSRDSSGNTIYF; j_call: TRBJ1-3; clone_size: -; v_call: TRBV15; d_call: -
cdr3_nt: TGTGCCAGCTCACCAGCAGGACAGGGGGTTGGCTATCAGCCCCAGCATTTT; cdr3_aa: CASSPAGQGVGYQPQHF; j_call: TRBJ1-5; clone_size: -; v_call: TRBV18; d_call: TRBD1
cdr3_nt: TGTGCCAGCTCACCGTCCAGGACAGAAAACACTGAAGCTTTCTTT; cdr3_aa: CASSPSRTENTEAFF; j_call: TRBJ1-1; clone_size: -; v_call: TRBV18; d_call: -
cdr3_nt: TGTGCCAGCAGAAGGAGCGGGGGGGCCTCCTACAATGAGCAGTTCTTC; cdr3_aa: CASRRSGGASYNEQFF; j_call: TRBJ2-1; clone_size: -; v_call: TRBV6-6; d_call: TRBD2
cdr3_nt: TGTGCCAGCAGTAAGAGACAGGGCTCGAATTCACCCCTCCACTTT; cdr3_aa: CASSKRQGSNSPLHF; j_call: TRBJ1-6; clone_size: -; v_call: TRBV2; d_call: TRBD1
cdr3_nt: TGTGCCAGCAGATCCTCAGGGGGCCCACTTCTAGACGAGCAGTACTTC; cdr3_aa: CASRSSGGPLLDEQYF; j_call: TRBJ2-7; clone_size: once; v_call: TRBV28; d_call: TRBD1
cdr3_nt: TGTGCCAGTAGTACCCTAGCGGGGGGTTCCTACGAGCAGTACTTC; cdr3_aa: CASSTLAGGSYEQYF; j_call: TRBJ2-7; clone_size: -; v_call: TRBV19; d_call: TRBD2
cdr3_nt: TGTGCCAGTAGCCTAGCGGGAATCGGGGAGCTGTTTTTT; cdr3_aa: CASSLAGIGELFF; j_call: TRBJ2-2; clone_size: -; v_call: TRBV19; d_call: TRBD2
cdr3_nt: TGTGCCAGCAGCTTAAACGCCAGGTCTGCTGAAGCTTTCTTT; cdr3_aa: CASSLNARSAEAFF; j_call: TRBJ1-1; clone_size: -; v_call: TRBV7-2; d_call: -
cdr3_nt: TGTGCTAGTCGGTCCCCGAATCAGCCCCAGCATTTT; cdr3_aa: CASRSPNQPQHF; j_call: TRBJ1-5; clone_size: -; v_call: TRBV12-5; d_call: -
cdr3_nt: TGTGCCAGCAGAACGGGAGTCGAGAATGAGCAGTTCTTC; cdr3_aa: CASRTGVENEQFF; j_call: TRBJ2-1; clone_size: -; v_call: TRBV5-6; d_call: -
cdr3_nt: TGTGCCATCAGTGAGTCGATCCAGGGGGCGACTCTTAACTATGGCTACACCTTC; cdr3_aa: CAISESIQGATLNYGYTF; j_call: TRBJ1-2; clone_size: -; v_call: TRBV10-3; d_call: TRBD1
cdr3_nt: TGTGCCATCACACAGGGGCAGAACACTGAAGCTTTCTTT; cdr3_aa: CAITQGQNTEAFF; j_call: TRBJ1-1; clone_size: -; v_call: TRBV10-3; d_call: TRBD1
cdr3_nt: TGTGCCAGCAGCTCGGGACTAGTCAGCGGGGAGCTGTTTTTT; cdr3_aa: CASSSGLVSGELFF; j_call: TRBJ2-2; clone_size: -; v_call: TRBV7-6; d_call: TRBD2
cdr3_nt: TGCGCCAGCAGAGGGGGAAGGAACACCGGGGAGCTGTTTTTT; cdr3_aa: CASRGGRNTGELFF; j_call: TRBJ2-2; clone_size: few; v_call: TRBV5-1; d_call: -
cdr3_nt: TGTGCCAGCAGCTTAATATTCGCGGGAGCCCCCCACGAGCAGTACTTC; cdr3_aa: CASSLIFAGAPHEQYF; j_call: TRBJ2-7; clone_size: -; v_call: TRBV7-2; d_call: TRBD2
cdr3_nt: TGTGCCAGCAGTTACTCCCCGGACAGGGCTTATGGCTACACCTTC; cdr3_aa: CASSYSPDRAYGYTF; j_call: TRBJ1-2; clone_size: many; v_call: TRBV6-2/TRBV6-3; d_call: TRBD1
cdr3_nt: TGCGCCAGCAGCCTTCGATGGACAGGAGAGACCCAGTACTTC; cdr3_aa: CASSLRWTGETQYF; j_call: TRBJ2-5; clone_size: -; v_call: TRBV4-1; d_call: TRBD1
cdr3_nt: TGTGCCAGCAGTTACCCCCTGGGACAGGGATTAATCTATGGCTACACCTTC; cdr3_aa: CASSYPLGQGLIYGYTF; j_call: TRBJ1-2; clone_size: once; v_call: TRBV28; d_call: TRBD1
cdr3_nt: TGTGCCAGCAGCTCCCGACTAGCGGGGGAGCTGGGTGATACGCAGTATTTT; cdr3_aa: CASSSRLAGELGDTQYF; j_call: TRBJ2-3; clone_size: -; v_call: TRBV11-2; d_call: TRBD2
cdr3_nt: TGTGCCAGCAGCTCTGGACAATCGGGCAATCAGCCCCAGCATTTT; cdr3_aa: CASSSGQSGNQPQHF; j_call: TRBJ1-5; clone_size: once; v_call: TRBV7-9; d_call: -
cdr3_nt: TGTGCCAGCAGCTCAGGCCTCAGGGTTTTCTCTGGCTACACCTTC; cdr3_aa: CASSSGLRVFSGYTF; j_call: TRBJ1-2; clone_size: -; v_call: TRBV7-2; d_call: -
cdr3_nt: TGTGCCAGTAGCTCGGGACAGGGGGCATGGAATTCACCCCTCCACTTT; cdr3_aa: CASSSGQGAWNSPLHF; j_call: TRBJ1-6; clone_size: -; v_call: TRBV19; d_call: TRBD1
cdr3_nt: TGTGCCAGCAGCTACGGGACAGTCTCTGGAAACACCATATATTTT; cdr3_aa: CASSYGTVSGNTIYF; j_call: TRBJ1-3; clone_size: -; v_call: TRBV5-5; d_call: TRBD1
cdr3_nt: TGCAGCGTCGCCAGGCCCCAGGGCTACACCTTC; cdr3_aa: CSVARPQGYTF; j_call: TRBJ1-2; clone_size: few; v_call: TRBV29-1; d_call: -
cdr3_nt: TGTGCCAGCAGATTAGGGGAAGGACGCTATGGCTACACCTTC; cdr3_aa: CASRLGEGRYGYTF; j_call: TRBJ1-2; clone_size: -; v_call: TRBV4-2; d_call: -
cdr3_nt: TGTGCCAGCTTCCGGGACATAACGTTCTATGGCTACACCTTC; cdr3_aa: CASFRDITFYGYTF; j_call: TRBJ1-2; clone_size: -; v_call: TRBV2; d_call: -
cdr3_nt: TGTGCCAGCAGTTCACCCCAGCTTCGACAGAATGAGCAGTTCTTC; cdr3_aa: CASSSPQLRQNEQFF; j_call: TRBJ2-1; clone_size: -; v_call: TRBV28; d_call: -
cdr3_nt: TGTGCCAGCAGTTTAGGAGGTGGAAACACCATATATTTT; cdr3_aa: CASSLGGGNTIYF; j_call: TRBJ1-3; clone_size: few; v_call: TRBV12-3/TRBV12-4; d_call: -
cdr3_nt: TGTGCCAGCACCTCAGGGGGCGGGAATCAGCCCCAGCATTTT; cdr3_aa: CASTSGGGNQPQHF; j_call: TRBJ1-5; clone_size: -; v_call: TRBV6-5; d_call: TRBD1
cdr3_nt: TGTGCCAGCAGCTTAGCCCTTAATCAGCCCCAGCATTTT; cdr3_aa: CASSLALNQPQHF; j_call: TRBJ1-5; clone_size: -; v_call: TRBV11-2; d_call: -
cdr3_nt: TGTGCCAGCAGCGTAGCCATGAGCTCCTACGAGCAGTACTTC; cdr3_aa: CASSVAMSSYEQYF; j_call: TRBJ2-7; clone_size: -; v_call: TRBV9; d_call: -